This TCR beta chain emerged from a study of early T cells in non-severe SARS-CoV-2 infection. Study-wide results and caveats: Missing private and CD4 specificities, VDJdb matching favored anti-spike CD8 responses.

Each single cDNA molecule received a unique molecular identifier. TCRdb re-called the 5' RACE reads through MiXCR, storing one row per CDR3 protein. The sample has about 68,000 distinct CDR3 sequences, 9.5% to 13% seen once. CDR3 size: 15 residues. Trimming removed 3 bases from V and 0 bases from J; junction bases left unmatched: 5. Germline V lookup: CDR1 DFQATT, CDR2 SNEGSKA (reference sequence). Comment on this clonotype: Its antigen is not identified.

This TCR came from an adult who was a healthcare worker with PCR-confirmed SARS-CoV-2 infection or an uninfected control (not recorded which). This chain links TRBV20-1 with TRBJ2-3, with 8 bases aligning to TRBD2. The sequenced material came from whole blood. Here the CDR3 DNA reads TGCAGTGCTAGTACGGGGGGGGCTAGCACAGATACGCAGTATTTT. Its translation: CSASTGGASTDTQYF.